Listed here are 25 T cell receptor beta chains from one sample, sequenced in a study of blood T cell repertoires in COVID-19. Generated by immunoSEQ multiplex PCR, the TCRdb table keeps only in-frame clones and is missing some. The sample shows about 50,000 clones, roughly 86% of them seen only once. Sequencing was carried out using peripheral blood. The receptors come from a woman in her sixties with acute or convalescent COVID-19.

This clone was seen once. The chain couples TRBV19 to TRBJ1-5; no firm D call. The V gene's germline CDR1 is LNHDA and CDR2 SQIVND (reference sequence). V dropped 6 bases and J dropped 0 bases, with 15 bases sitting between them. This CDR3 comprises 16 residues. The CDR3 spells CASRRIAVHSNQPQHF. CDR3 DNA: TGTGCCAGTAGACGGATTGCGGTCCATAGCAATCAGCCCCAGCATTTT.

V gene TRBV2 combines with J gene TRBJ1-1; D is uncertain. Germline V gene lookup returns CDR1 SNHLY and CDR2 FYNNEI. V gave up 4 bases and J gave up 5 bases, with 11 bases separating them. The CDR3 runs to 13 residues. The CDR3 reads CASSVEDLTEAFF. Here the CDR3 DNA reads TGTGCCAGCAGTGTGGAGGATCTTACTGAAGCTTTCTTT.

The rearrangement uses TRBV7-3 and TRBJ1-1; D might be TRBD1 (6 bases). V was pared by 2 bases and J by 9 bases, with 22 bases between. Germline lookup yields CDR1 SGHTA and CDR2 FQGTGA. This CDR3 is built from 16 residues. The CDR3: CASSLGGVEGSSQAFF. The CDR3 DNA reads TGTGCCAGCAGCTTAGGGGGCGTCGAGGGCTCCTCTCAAGCTTTCTTT.

V usage is TRBV12-1 and J usage is TRBJ1-5. TRBV12-1 is labeled a pseudogene. This CDR3 is 15 amino acids long. As DNA, the CDR3 is TGTGCCAGCAGCCGCCTGCTAAATAGCAATCAGCCCCAGCATTTT. Protein: CASSRLLNSNQPQHF.

This clone showed up just a few times. V gene TRBV12-3 or TRBV12-4 combines with J gene TRBJ1-4; possible D gene TRBD1, 6 bases. The V end was cut by 5 bases, the J end by 13 bases, with 17 bases between. The length of the CDR3 is 13 residues. For the CDR3, the DNA is TGTGCCAGCAGTCTGATCATCCAGGGGTTACTGTTTTTT. This translates into CASSLIIQGLLFF.

The rearrangement joins TRBV7-9 to TRBJ1-2, with D possibly being TRBD1 (6 bases). The CDR3 is made up of 14 amino acids. The germline V and J ends were trimmed by 2 bases and 5 bases, with 12 bases remaining between them. The V gene's germline CDR1 is SEHNR and CDR2 FQNEAQ (reference sequence). CDR3 DNA sequence: TGTGCCAGCAGCTTATGGACAGAACCATATGGCTACACCTTC. Its protein is CASSLWTEPYGYTF.

This chain connects TRBV29-1 to TRBJ1-3; weak D call: TRBD1 (5 bases). The CDR3 sequence is 13 residues long. From germline, CDR1 is SQVTM and CDR2 ANQGSEA. Between the trimmed V and J ends, which lost 4 bases and 2 bases, there was a span of 9 bases. The CDR3 DNA sequence: TGCAGCGTTGGAGCAGGGACTGGAAACACCATATATTTT. It codes for CSVGAGTGNTIYF.

The V gene is TRBV19, the J gene TRBJ1-3, with 8 bases aligning to TRBD1. Losses at the gene ends were 6 bases for V and 4 bases for J; bases not matched to a gene: 5. The germline V gene encodes CDR1 LNHDA and CDR2 SQIVND (reference sequence). The length of the CDR3 is 14 residues. The CDR3 loop is CASRDRAGGNTIYF. The CDR3 DNA reads TGTGCCAGTAGGGACAGGGCGGGAGGAAACACCATATATTTT. The full variable domain, with the rest looked up from reference TRBV19 and TRBJ1-3, is DGGITQSPKYLFRKEGQNVTLSCEQNLNHDAMYWYRQDPGQGLRLIYYSQIVNDFQKGDIAEGYSVSREKKESFPLTVTSAQKNPTAFYLCASRDRAGGNTIYFGEGSWLTVV.

The CDR3 loop is CASSLGGDTEAFF. The CDR3 DNA reads TGCGCCAGCAGCCTAGGGGGAGACACTGAAGCTTTCTTT. The rearrangement uses TRBV4-1 and TRBJ1-1, with a possible D match to TRBD1 (6 bases). Germline V gene data show CDR1 as MGHRA and CDR2 as YSYEKL. The V end was cut by 4 bases, the J end by 3 bases, with 9 bases between. The CDR3 covers 13 residues.

V usage is TRBV6-1 and J usage is TRBJ1-6; 9 nucleotides line up with TRBD1. The V segment lost 3 bases and the J segment 3 bases; nucleotides outside the gene matches: 3. Germline V gene sequence: CDR1 MNHNS, CDR2 SASEGT. This CDR3 has 16 residues. Written as DNA, the CDR3 is TGTGCCAGCAGTGAGGGACAGGGTTACTATAATTCACCCCTCCACTTT. Residues: CASSEGQGYYNSPLHF.

The V and J genes are TRBV15 and TRBJ1-2, with 11 bases matching TRBD1. Losses at the gene ends were 1 base for V and 5 bases for J; bases not matched to a gene: 3. Germline V gene data show CDR1 as LNHNV and CDR2 as YYDKDF (reference sequence). The CDR3 has 15 residues. The CDR3 coding sequence is TGTGCCACCAGCAGAGGGACAGGGGGCCAGTATGGCTACACCTTC. This codes for CATSRGTGGQYGYTF.

V and J are TRBV30 and TRBJ2-7; TRBD1 agrees at 7 bases. Germline CDR1 reads GTSNPN; CDR2 reads SVGIG (reference sequence). The CDR3 is made up of 14 amino acids. The junction had 3 bases not matched to a gene; V was cut back by 0 bases and J by 1 base. Here the CDR3 reads CAWSVPTGSYEQYF. The CDR3 DNA sequence: TGTGCCTGGAGTGTACCGACAGGGTCCTACGAGCAGTACTTC.

This clone was seen a handful of times. V and J are TRBV25-1 and TRBJ2-5, with 11 bases that match TRBD1. The germline CDR1 and CDR2 sequences are MGHDK and SYGVNS. This CDR3 spans 15 amino acids. V dropped 8 bases and J dropped 1; count of bases not matched to a gene: 6. The CDR3 DNA reads as TGTGCCAGCTCCCGGACAGGGGGCTTCCAAGAGACCCAGTACTTC. Encoded protein: CASSRTGGFQETQYF. The full variable domain, its missing parts supplied by reference TRBV25-1 and TRBJ2-5, is EADIYQTPRYLVIGTGKKITLECSQTMGHDKMYWYQQDPGMELHLIHYSYGVNSTEKGDLSSESTVSRIRTEHFPLTLESARPSHTSQYLCASSRTGGFQETQYFGPGTRLLVL.

J is TRBJ1-1 and V is TRBV30; 7 bases match TRBD1. CDR1 and CDR2 from the germline V gene are GTSNPN and SVGIG (reference sequence). The J segment lost 4 bases and the V segment lost 4 bases, leaving 3 bases of the junction unmatched. The CDR3 is 12 amino acids. The CDR3 is CAWTTGSTEAFF. Here the CDR3 DNA reads TGTGCCTGGACGACAGGGAGCACTGAAGCTTTCTTT.

V is TRBV2 and J is TRBJ2-4, with D tentatively TRBD1 (7 bases). The germline CDR1 and CDR2 sequences are SNHLY and FYNNEI. The CDR3 extends over 14 amino acids. V lost 8 bases, J lost 6 bases, and 17 bases lay in between. CDR3 loop: CASETGIGRNIQYF. In nucleotides, the CDR3 is TGTGCCAGCGAGACAGGGATCGGGAGAAACATTCAGTACTTC. The complete variable domain, with remaining parts taken from reference TRBV2 and TRBJ2-4, reads EPEVTQTPSHQVTQMGQEVILRCVPISNHLYFYWYRQILGQKVEFLVSFYNNEISEKSEIFDDQFSVERPDGSNFTLKIRSTKLEDSAMYFCASETGIGRNIQYFGAGTRLSVL.

The gene calls are TRBV29-1 and TRBJ1-1; D not certain. This CDR3 comprises 13 residues. V gave up 7 bases and J gave up 3 bases, with 15 bases separating them. The germline V gene has CDR1 SQVTM and CDR2 ANQGSEA. The DNA of the CDR3 is TGCAGCGCCTCCCTAGGTTTGGACACTGAAGCTTTCTTT. Translated, it gives CSASLGLDTEAFF.

The chain links TRBV2 to TRBJ2-5; 8 bases match TRBD2. CDR3 length equals 14 residues. The germline V gene encodes CDR1 SNHLY and CDR2 FYNNEI. J was trimmed by 1 base and V by 7 bases; bases with no gene match: 5. CDR3 in amino acids: CASMELAGQETQYF. For the CDR3, the DNA is TGTGCCAGCATGGAGCTAGCGGGCCAAGAGACCCAGTACTTC.

The chain joins TRBV3-1 (or the pseudogene TRBV3-2) to TRBJ2-7, with 9 bases identical to TRBD2. Germline CDR1 and CDR2: LGHDT and YNNKEL (reference sequence). After removal of 3 bases from V and 7 bases from J, the junction contained 1 base not matched to a gene. The CDR3 covers 12 residues. This CDR3 is CASSQLAGEQYF. As DNA, the CDR3 is TGTGCCAGCAGCCAGCTAGCGGGGGAGCAGTACTTC.

The gene calls are TRBV6-2 or TRBV6-3 and TRBJ2-1, with 12 bases lining up with TRBD2. The V segment lost 4 bases and the J segment 6 bases; nucleotides outside the gene matches: 4. The CDR3 has 15 amino acids. Germline CDR1 MNHEY, CDR2 SVGEGT. CDR3 protein: CASSSSGREVNEQFF. In DNA, the CDR3 is TGTGCCAGCAGTTCTAGCGGGAGGGAAGTCAATGAGCAGTTCTTC.

The chain joins TRBV5-1 to TRBJ1-4; D perhaps matches TRBD1 (5 bases). The CDR3 totals 17 residues. The V gene's germline CDR1 is SGHRS and CDR2 YFSETQ. V shed 0 bases and J shed 2 bases, with 14 bases lying between them. CDR3 bases: TGCGCCAGCAGCTTGGCCGTCGGAGGGGCGACTAATGAAAAACTGTTTTTT. This codes for CASSLAVGGATNEKLFF. The full variable domain, its missing parts supplied by reference TRBV5-1 and TRBJ1-4, is KAGVTQTPRYLIKTRGQQVTLSCSPISGHRSVSWYQQTPGQGLQFLFEYFSETQRNKGNFPGRFSGRQFSNSRSEMNVSTLELGDSALYLCASSLAVGGATNEKLFFGSGTQLSVL.

This clone was counted a single time. The V call is TRBV29-1, the J call TRBJ2-7, with TRBD1 as a possible D gene (5 bases). Trimming left V 4 bases short and J 2 bases short, with 9 bases between. CDR3 length equals 12 residues. From germline, CDR1 is SQVTM and CDR2 ANQGSEA. CDR3 sequence (DNA): TGCAGCGTTGGGCAGGGCACCTACGAGCAGTACTTC. It specifies CSVGQGTYEQYF.

The chain employs TRBV4-2 and TRBJ2-1; 8 bases map to TRBD2. Losses at the gene ends were 0 bases for V and 6 bases for J; bases not matched to a gene: 7. This CDR3 contains 16 residues. Germline CDR1 and CDR2: LGHNA and YNFKEQ. The CDR3 loop is CASSQEGASGSNEQFF. CDR3 coding DNA: TGTGCCAGCAGCCAAGAAGGGGCGAGCGGGAGCAATGAGCAGTTCTTC.

The chain combines TRBV30 with TRBJ2-2, with TRBD2 identical over 13 bases. The CDR3 loop spans 16 amino acids. Losses at the gene ends were 5 bases for V and 4 bases for J; bases not matched to a gene: 7. CDR1 and CDR2 from the germline V gene are GTSNPN and SVGIG (reference sequence). The CDR3 sequence: CAWDGLAGVSTGELFF. CDR3 DNA sequence: TGTGCCTGGGACGGACTAGCGGGAGTTAGCACCGGGGAGCTGTTTTTT. The full variable domain, with the rest looked up from reference TRBV30 and TRBJ2-2, is SQTIHQWPATLVQPVGSPLSLECTVEGTSNPNLYWYRQAAGRGLQLLFYSVGIGQISSEVPQNLSASRPQDRQFILSSKKLLLSDSGFYLCAWDGLAGVSTGELFFGEGSRLTVL.

V is TRBV7-9 and J is TRBJ2-7, with D tentatively TRBD2 (6 bases). Per the germline V gene, CDR1 is SEHNR and CDR2 is FQNEAQ (reference sequence). CDR3 size: 15 residues. Deletions cut 6 bases from V and 2 bases from J, with 17 bases between. CDR3: CASSPRGSPTYEQYF. The CDR3 DNA follows: TGTGCCAGCAGTCCCCGGGGGTCCCCTACCTACGAGCAGTACTTC.

The V and J genes are TRBV18 and TRBJ1-1; D is undetermined. Germline V gives CDR1 KGHSH, CDR2 LQKENI. The V end was cut by 0 bases, the J end by 0 bases, with 32 bases between. This CDR3 region has 23 residues. The CDR3 is CASSPPYSEGLRAGRPLNTEAFF. In DNA form, the CDR3 reads TGTGCCAGCTCACCACCGTATTCAGAGGGCCTTAGAGCCGGACGGCCGTTGAACACTGAAGCTTTCTTT.